This T cell receptor beta chain comes out of a study of Siglec-9 on CD8 T cells in melanoma (dated by TCRdb to the late 2010s). General notes on the study: The study investigated Siglec-9 expression on CD8+ T cells and the role of Siglec-9 in regulating T cells in the melanoma tumor microenvironment.

What the research found in general, with its limitations: According to the report, an effector memory CD8+ T-cell subset that seemed to build up inside melanoma tumors was both marked and regulated by Siglec-9.

Library preparation used the immunoSEQ multiplex PCR assay. TCRdb re-hosts the immuneACCESS table, in-frame sequences only. Its copies lack some clones; in the studies checked, an unresolved V gene accounts for under half of them, and the cause for the rest is not known. The sample table lists tens of thousands of clones, 75% to 85% of them with a count of one. The top ten clonotypes cover approximately 6.4% of the sample. Sequences MDHEN (CDR1) and SYDVKM (CDR2) are obtained from the germline V gene. Taken from cysteine to phenylalanine, the CDR3 has 14 residues. Only the CDR3 portion is preserved as DNA: 42 bases, with reading frame beginning at the first base. A distance of 12 bases separates the germline ends of V and J, which lose 7 bases and 1 base respectively. In this sample, this clone turned up once. Its antigen remains undetermined. No qualities accompany the bases; no much larger clone lies one base away.

The material sequenced was Siglec-9- CD8+ T cells sorted from blood. The cell subset or site label corresponds to: CD8 T cells lacking Siglec-9. The receptor's source is a human donor in good health. This receptor chain uses TRBV28 and TRBJ2-3; the D call could be TRBD1 or TRBD2, with each sharing 5 bases. The nucleotide sequence reads as follows: TGTGCCAGCACCAGGGACCGGCGCACAGATACGCAGTATTTT. It encodes CASTRDRRTDTQYF.